Following are 18 T cell receptor beta chains from one sample sequenced in a study of post-analysis software for immune sequencing data. Findings and caveats of the study: Compared with controls, patients had more of roughly 5 TRBV segments, including TRBV5-6, TRBV5-1 and TRBV20-1.

The TCR beta cDNA libraries carried unique molecular identifiers. In TCRdb, the PCR reads were re-called with MiXCR into one record per CDR3 protein. The sample holds 800,000 to 950,000 distinct CDR3 sequences, around 53% seen once. Antigens for these TCRs are unknown. Material: blood. These receptors were collected from a girl aged 10 to 17 with multiple sclerosis.

V and J are TRBV6-6 and TRBJ2-7; no firm D call. CDR1 is MNHNY, CDR2 SVGAGI, per germline (reference sequence). This CDR3 has 11 residues. V was cut by 7 bases and J by 3 bases, with 7 bases left in between. CDR3 residues: CASNSGYEQYF. Here the CDR3 DNA reads TGTGCCAGCAATTCGGGCTACGAGCAGTACTTC.

The chain recombines TRBV7-3 with TRBJ2-1; the match to TRBD2 covers 13 bases. Trimming at V came to 1 base and at J to 8 bases, leaving 11 bases not matched to a gene. Germline CDR1 and CDR2: SGHTA and FQGTGA. This CDR3 region has 18 residues. CDR3 amino acids: CASSLRLAGGPNNDEQFF. The CDR3 DNA reads as TGTGCCAGCAGCTTAAGACTAGCGGGAGGCCCAAATAATGATGAGCAGTTCTTC.

This clonotype showed up just a few times. The rearrangement links TRBV20-1 to TRBJ2-1; D possibly corresponds to TRBD2 (5 bases). V was trimmed by 6 bases and J by 2 bases, leaving 14 bases between them. The CDR3 spans 14 residues. CDR1 DFQATT and CDR2 SNEGSKA come from the germline V gene (reference sequence). The CDR3: CSAKTGKAYNEQFF. The DNA for the CDR3 is TGCAGTGCGAAGACGGGGAAGGCCTACAATGAGCAGTTCTTC.

The chain couples TRBV5-1 to TRBJ2-3, with 10 bases that match TRBD1. The CDR3 spans 21 residues. Germline values: CDR1 SGHRS, CDR2 YFSETQ. V was clipped by 0 bases and J by 4 bases; unmatched bases: 20. The CDR3 loop is CASSLGSGTGVLPPRADTQYF. DNA of the CDR3: TGCGCCAGCAGCTTGGGAAGCGGGACAGGGGTTTTACCCCCACGCGCAGATACGCAGTATTTT.

The V gene is TRBV7-2, the J gene TRBJ1-5; D uncertain. Germline lookup yields CDR1 SGHTA and CDR2 FQGNSA. V dropped 5 bases and J dropped 3 bases, with 14 bases sitting between them. The CDR3 totals 15 residues. Here the CDR3 reads CASSPGFNFNQPQHF. The CDR3 coding sequence is TGTGCCAGCAGCCCCGGGTTCAACTTCAATCAGCCCCAGCATTTT.

This clonotype was detected only a few times. The gene calls are TRBV3-1 and TRBJ2-5; D remains ambiguous. Near its end, the DNA agrees better with TRBJ2-7, so the J call may be wrong. CDR1 LGHDT and CDR2 YNNKEL come from the germline V gene (reference sequence). This CDR3 has 12 amino acids. The CDR3 reads CASSSRTYEQYF. CDR3 bases: TGTGCCAGCAGCTCGAGAACCTACGAGCAGTACTTC.

A few counts support this clonotype. The CDR3 region is CASSPNRFAETQYF. The CDR3 nucleotides read TGTGCCAGCAGCCCCAATAGGTTCGCGGAGACCCAGTACTTC. The chain joins TRBV7-3 to TRBJ2-7; D remains unclear. TRBJ2-5 explains the end of the DNA better; the J call may be wrong. CDR3 size: 14 residues. In germline, CDR1 is SGHTA, CDR2 FQGTGA.

The table lists this clonotype with a few counts. V is TRBV29-1 and J is TRBJ2-3; 12 nucleotides match TRBD2. Germline V gives CDR1 SQVTM, CDR2 ANQGSEA. J gave up 2 bases and V 6 bases, and 6 bases lay outside the gene matches. The CDR3 runs 15 residues. CDR3 coding DNA: TGCAGCGTCCAGACTAGCGGGGGATACACAGATACGCAGTATTTT. Protein sequence: CSVQTSGGYTDTQYF.

The V and J genes are TRBV20-1 and TRBJ1-2; 8 nucleotides match TRBD1. Trimming cost V 2 bases and J 3 bases; bases outside gene matches: 5. Germline CDR1 and CDR2: DFQATT and SNEGSKA (reference sequence). There are 14 residues in the CDR3. CDR3 amino acids: CSARQATGDYGYTF. CDR3 coding DNA: TGCAGTGCTAGACAGGCGACAGGGGACTATGGCTACACCTTC.

J is TRBJ2-7 and V is TRBV12-3 or TRBV12-4; 9 bases line up with TRBD1. V dropped 2 bases and J dropped 4; count of bases not matched to a gene: 9. The CDR3 is made up of 16 amino acids. The CDR3 sequence: CASSLPSGTGSYEQYF. The CDR3 DNA reads as TGTGCCAGCAGTTTACCCTCCGGGACAGGGAGTTACGAGCAGTACTTC.

J is TRBJ2-1 and V is TRBV12-5; D assignment may be TRBD1 or TRBD2 (5 bases each). CDR1 is LGHNT, CDR2 FRNRAP, per germline. V lost 0 bases to trimming and J lost 14 bases, with 17 bases between them. There are 14 residues in the CDR3. The CDR3 DNA follows: TGTGCTAGTGGTTTGGTACGAGGGTCGGGGCTCGAGTTCTTC. It encodes CASGLVRGSGLEFF. The entire variable domain, with the rest obtained from reference TRBV12-5 and TRBJ2-1, is as follows: DARVTQTPRHKVTEMGQEVTMRCQPILGHNTVFWYRQTMMQGLELLAYFRNRAPLDDSGMPKDRFSAEMPDATLATLKIQPSEPRDSAVYFCASGLVRGSGLEFFGPGTRLTVL.

V and J are TRBV20-1 and TRBJ1-2; D is uncertain. Trimming removed 3 bases from V and 6 bases from J, with 14 bases in between. The CDR3 spans 13 residues. From germline, CDR1 is DFQATT and CDR2 SNEGSKA (reference sequence). CDR3 loop: CSASTGLDDGYTF. The CDR3, as DNA: TGCAGTGCTAGTACCGGGTTGGACGATGGCTACACCTTC.

This rearrangement joins TRBV5-1 to TRBJ2-1; TRBD2 aligns across 8 bases. This CDR3 is built from 16 residues. Losses at the gene ends were 4 bases for V and 2 bases for J; bases not matched to a gene: 8. The germline V gene encodes CDR1 SGHRS and CDR2 YFSETQ. CDR3 DNA: TGCGCCAGCAGCGATAGCGGGATGGGAACCTACAATGAGCAGTTCTTC. Translated: CASSDSGMGTYNEQFF.

CDR3 DNA: TGTGCCAGCAGCAACCCCCCACGTCTTAACTATGGCTACACCTTC. This sequence encodes CASSNPPRLNYGYTF. This chain links TRBV21-1 with TRBJ1-2; the D call TRBD1 from the table was never checked on the DNA. TRBV21-1 is assigned pseudogene status. The CDR3 length is 15 residues.

The chain has TRBV6-5 and TRBJ1-5; D gene uncertain. The CDR3 is made up of 12 amino acids. Per germline, CDR1 MNHEY and CDR2 SVGAGI. The V and J ends lost 4 bases and 9 bases respectively, with 10 bases between them. CDR3 nucleotide sequence: TGTGCCAGCAGTTCCTGGGGAGTGCCCCAGCATTTT. This sequence encodes CASSSWGVPQHF.

This chain connects TRBV20-1 to TRBJ2-5; TRBD2 aligns across 10 bases. Germline V gives CDR1 DFQATT, CDR2 SNEGSKA (reference sequence). V lost 5 bases, J lost 5 bases, and 2 bases stayed unmatched. CDR3 length equals 12 residues. The CDR3: CSALTSGETQYF. CDR3 in DNA: TGCAGTGCTCTGACTAGCGGGGAGACCCAGTACTTC.

The V call is TRBV19, the J call TRBJ2-7; D may be TRBD1 or TRBD2 (6 bases each). The CDR3 has 16 amino acids. The V end lost 8 bases, the J end lost 1 base, and 21 bases lay between the germline ends. Looked up from germline, CDR1 is LNHDA and CDR2 is SQIVND (reference sequence). The CDR3 region is CASAGASRGRSYEQYF. Written as DNA, the CDR3 is TGTGCCAGTGCAGGGGCGTCTCGGGGGCGTTCCTACGAGCAGTACTTC.

The chain employs TRBV29-1 and TRBJ1-2; TRBD1 might be the D (5 bases). Looked up from germline, CDR1 is SQVTM and CDR2 is ANQGSEA. The length of the CDR3 is 15 residues. Trimming took 4 bases from V and 1 from J, leaving 16 bases between them. The CDR3 loop is CSVGRDPFFNYGYTF. Written as DNA, the CDR3 is TGCAGCGTTGGGCGGGACCCCTTTTTTAACTATGGCTACACCTTC.